This T cell receptor beta chain was profiled in a study of blood T cell repertoires in COVID-19 (dated by TCRdb to the early 2020s). Turning to the overall study: Samples covering the acute and convalescent phases of COVID-19 were provided by collaborators in the United States, Italy and Spain. Where available, HLA class I and class II types were taken from metadata supplied by the sample provider and were not determined by assay-based typing. Subjects who had been exposed to COVID-19, were actively infected with it, or had recovered from it provided the deeply sampled blood TCRbeta repertoires that made up the dataset. A freely available public database, intended as a resource for researchers studying the immune response to SARS-CoV-2, is where the repertoires were released. The sample metadata nearly always contained a de-identified subject ID, COVID-19 status, age in years and sex. The prospective study material was composed of cDNA or gDNA derived from T cells, B-cell-depleted T cells, or PBMCs. The samples were drawn from the first 160 participants of the ongoing ImmuneRACE study and from some 1,300 subjects provided by 6 global collaborators.

Study-wide conclusions, independent of this receptor: How much clinical and demographic metadata was included differed by source and by participant, and the metadata was provided uncurated.

A remark on this clone: It lacks a known antigen. Base qualities are not provided; no much larger clone lies one nucleotide away.

TCRbeta CDR3 regions were amplified from genomic DNA using the immunoSEQ Assay, a bias-controlled multiplex PCR. Under the source paper's analysis protocol: The number of nucleated cells in each sample was estimated by amplification of reference gene primers within the assay. Sequence reads were collapsed and filtered to measure the absolute abundance of every unique TCRbeta CDR3 rearrangement. For each sample, productive Simpson clonality was calculated as the square root of Simpson's diversity index across productive rearrangements. Here the immuneACCESS table is served through TCRdb, limited to in-frame sequences with V and J called. Missing clones are a known gap in these copies; in checked studies unresolved V genes cover under half, and the rest lacks a known reason. The D gene and trimming were derived from the DNA, and the V and J assignments and clone size from that table. This sample gives some 200,000 clones in total; 75% to 85% of them show up just once. The ten largest clones capture 9.5% to 15% of the sample.

One collaborating source in Seattle enrolled patients during active infection and followed them longitudinally through the course of disease. The collaborating institutions used their own protocols to collect whole blood in K2EDTA tubes. For TCRbeta analysis, collaborators shipped samples in one of three forms: frozen whole blood, isolated PBMCs, or DNA extracted from either of those sample types. According to the germline V gene (reference sequence), CDR1 reads SEHNR and CDR2 reads FQNEAQ. V loses 0 bases, J loses 4 bases, and the germline ends lie 6 bases apart. Reading from cysteine to phenylalanine, the CDR3 counts 14 amino acids. Kept here is only the CDR3 DNA, which spans 42 bases and is read in frame from base 1.

Sequenced material: peripheral blood. The receptor comes from a woman older than 75 with COVID-19, enrolled during active disease. The sequence links TRBV7-9 to TRBJ2-2, with no reliable assignment of the D segment. The DNA reads TGTGCCAGCAGCTTAGCTAGCCCCACCGGGGAGCTGTTTTTT. Translation gives CASSLASPTGELFF.